This note documents a single T cell receptor (beta chain) sequence. The data belong to a study of tumor-infiltrating lymphocytes in primary liver carcinoma. From about 490 ng of total RNA, TCR beta-specific cDNA was reverse-transcribed using a constant-region primer. Libraries for TCR beta were built through three nested multiplex PCR rounds, which together made up a slightly modified ARM-PCR procedure. Two initial PCR rounds of about 10 cycles each paired TRBV1-TRBV30 forward primers with a C-beta reverse primer. TCRdb itself ran the multiplex PCR reads through MiXCR, one entry per CDR3 protein. The table records about 74,000 distinct CDR3 sequences, over 60% of them present only once. Total RNA and DNA came together from 20-30 mg of bulk tissue without cell sorting. The patients carried chronic HBV infection and had received no treatment. The CDR3 is 13 residues long. Germline-derived CDR1 and CDR2 are KGHSH and LQKENI. Trimming took 3 bases from V and 6 from J, leaving 10 bases between them.

The chain combines TRBV18 with TRBJ2-3; D gene unclear. The receptor comes from a man aged 40-55 years with primary liver carcinoma and hepatitis B virus infection. The sample comprised liver tumor tissue from sampling region 4. Indicated subset: tumor region T4, right-lateral pole. The CDR3: CASSPPVVDTQYF. CDR3 bases: TGTGCCAGCTCACCCCCCGTGGTGGATACGCAGTATTTT.